This T cell receptor (beta chain) was observed in a study of blood T cell repertoires in COVID-19. Study background: The study drew acute and convalescent COVID-19 samples from the United States, Italy and Spain.

V gave up 4 bases and J gave up 5 bases; unmatched junction bases: 4. In germline, CDR1 is WSHSY, CDR2 SAAADI. This CDR3 has 14 amino acids. TCRdb's copy holds only in-frame clones and misses some; the assay was immunoSEQ multiplex PCR. The table records around 160,000 clones, more than 70% of them present only once. The receptor was derived from a man aged 60 to 69 with acute or convalescent COVID-19. The sequencing input was peripheral blood. J is TRBJ1-1 and V is TRBV10-2; the match to TRBD1 covers 10 bases. The DNA for the CDR3 is TGCGCCAGCAGTGGGACAGGGGGTCTGACTGAAGCTTTCTTT. It encodes CASSGTGGLTEAFF.